Described below is a single T cell receptor beta chain sequence and its context. The data are from a study of blood T cells in healthy people across ages. With a J-beta primer mix and a sample-barcoded 5' primer, a second PCR ran roughly 7 to 11 cycles. One entry per CDR3 protein results from TCRdb running MiXCR on the 5' RACE reads. The sample contains 1.5 million or so distinct CDR3 sequences, approximately 43% of which appear only once. Germline V CDR1 and CDR2: SGHVS, FQNEAQ. This CDR3 has 16 residues. Trimming cost V 7 bases and J 6 bases; bases outside gene matches: 11. Healthy Caucasian individuals from Russia aged 6 to 90 were enrolled as donors.

The chain couples TRBV7-8 to TRBJ2-1, with 11 bases that match TRBD2. The sequence was obtained from a woman aged 18-29 years in good health. The material sequenced was blood. The chain's CDR3 is CASTLTPSGRLNEQFF. The CDR3 nucleotides read TGTGCCAGCACCCTAACACCTAGCGGGAGGCTCAATGAGCAGTTCTTC.